Below are 5 T cell receptor beta chains sequenced from a single sample in a study of blood T cell repertoires in COVID-19. Only in-frame clones appear in the TCRdb table, and some are missing; sequencing was by immunoSEQ multiplex PCR. The sample records 150,000 to 200,000 clones, 88% being singletons. The sample was peripheral blood. These receptors came from a human donor in a cohort sampled during active COVID-19.

V usage is TRBV6-6 and J usage is TRBJ2-7; possibly TRBD1 for D (6 bases). Trimming cost V 2 bases and J 11 bases, with 25 bases left between them. Germline CDR1 and CDR2: MNHNY and SVGAGI (reference sequence). CDR3 size: 16 residues. In DNA, the CDR3 is TGTGCCAGCAGTTACCCTCGACCAGGGACATACCTAGGGAAGTACTTC. Its protein is CASSYPRPGTYLGKYF.

The rearrangement links TRBV6-2 or TRBV6-3 to TRBJ1-5; D uncertain. The ends were cut back, 0 bases at V and 2 bases at J, with 8 bases in the middle. This CDR3 region has 15 residues. Germline CDR1 is MNHEY and CDR2 is SVGEGT. CDR3 in amino acids: CASSYSGKGNQPQHF. Here the CDR3 DNA reads TGTGCCAGCAGTTACTCGGGCAAAGGCAATCAGCCCCAGCATTTT.

The chain joins TRBV9 to TRBJ2-5; 8 bases agree with TRBD1. V lost 4 bases and J lost 5; bases outside the gene matches: 10. The length of the CDR3 is 15 residues. Germline-derived CDR1 and CDR2 are SGDLS and YYNGEE. The CDR3 region is CASSPGQGGYETQYF. The CDR3 DNA follows: TGTGCCAGCAGCCCTGGACAGGGAGGTTACGAGACCCAGTACTTC.

The V gene is TRBV6-2 or TRBV6-3, the J gene TRBJ2-7; D is perhaps TRBD2 (5 bases). Germline CDR1 and CDR2: MNHEY and SVGEGT. V was cut by 4 bases and J by 2 bases, with 12 bases left in between. The CDR3 sequence is 14 residues long. The CDR3 reads CASSFRSGAYEQYF. The CDR3 nucleotides are TGTGCCAGCAGTTTTCGTTCCGGGGCCTACGAGCAGTACTTC.

This chain connects TRBV7-8 to TRBJ2-3, with D possibly TRBD1 on 6 matching bases. V was clipped by 4 bases and J by 0 bases, with 11 bases between them. The CDR3 is 15 residues long. CDR1 is SGHVS, CDR2 FQNEAQ, per germline. This CDR3 is CASSSGTLSTDTQYF. CDR3 in DNA: TGTGCCAGCAGCTCCGGGACACTAAGCACAGATACGCAGTATTTT.